Below, 18 T cell receptor beta chains from the same sample are listed, as sequenced in a study of cytomegalovirus exposure and HLA in healthy donors. It was with 60 Vbeta and 13 Jbeta primers that the PCR ran. Profiling relied on immunoSEQ multiplex PCR, and the TCRdb table lists in-frame clones only, not all of them. This table holds approximately 170,000 clones, about 71% found once. Sequenced input: PBMCs. These receptors originate from a woman in her thirties or forties in good health and CMV-seropositive.

V usage is TRBV9 and J usage is TRBJ2-5, with TRBD1 matching 7 bases. CDR1 SGDLS and CDR2 YYNGEE come from the germline V gene. The CDR3 loop spans 16 amino acids. V shed 0 bases and J 1 base; nucleotides not matched to a gene: 6. CDR3 amino acids: CASSVEGWDSQETQYF. CDR3 in DNA: TGTGCCAGCAGCGTAGAGGGGTGGGACAGCCAAGAGACCCAGTACTTC.

For this clone: At one end, the junction sequence differs from germline, possibly due to a read error. The chain employs TRBV27 and TRBJ1-2; 7 nucleotides agree with TRBD1. The CDR3 spans 13 residues. Germline lookup yields CDR1 MNHEY and CDR2 SMNVEV (reference sequence). CDR3 loop: CASSRDSLYGYPF. The CDR3 DNA follows: TGTGCCAGCAGTCGGGACAGCCTCTATGGCTACCCCTTC.

V gene TRBV19 combines with J gene TRBJ2-3; 12 nucleotides match TRBD2. Germline values: CDR1 LNHDA, CDR2 SQIVND (reference sequence). V shed 7 bases, J shed 4 bases, and the junction held 6 bases outside the gene matches. This CDR3 has 15 amino acids. The CDR3 reads CASTPLAGGPDTQYF. CDR3 sequence (DNA): TGTGCCAGTACCCCCCTAGCGGGGGGGCCAGATACGCAGTATTTT.

This clone was observed a single time. The chain recombines TRBV9 with TRBJ2-6; D is perhaps TRBD1 (6 bases). Germline V gene data show CDR1 as SGDLS and CDR2 as YYNGEE. V lost 5 bases, J lost 4 bases, and 16 bases lay in between. The CDR3 covers 16 residues. CDR3 protein: CASRRGGSSGANVLTF. CDR3 coding DNA: TGTGCCAGCAGGAGAGGGGGAAGCTCCGGGGCCAACGTCCTGACTTTC.

V gene TRBV11-3 combines with J gene TRBJ2-2; a weak D match, TRBD1 (5 bases). The V end was cut by 5 bases, the J end by 1 base, with 14 bases between. The CDR3 consists of 16 residues. The V gene's germline CDR1 is SGHNT and CDR2 YENEEA. The CDR3 DNA reads TGTGCCAGCAGCAGGGGTGATGCAGGGAACACCGGGGAGCTGTTTTTT. It encodes CASSRGDAGNTGELFF.

The chain employs TRBV25-1 and TRBJ2-7; 11 bases fit TRBD2. Germline trimming cut 4 bases from V and 7 bases from J; bases unmatched to any gene: 12. This CDR3 comprises 16 residues. In germline, CDR1 is MGHDK, CDR2 SYGVNS. This CDR3 is CASSAGTSGWGGEQYF. The CDR3 DNA follows: TGTGCCAGCAGTGCCGGGACTAGCGGCTGGGGCGGGGAGCAGTACTTC.

The V call is TRBV29-1, the J call TRBJ2-5, with a tentative D call TRBD1 (6 bases). V was cut by 3 bases and J by 3 bases, with 8 bases left in between. Germline values: CDR1 SQVTM, CDR2 ANQGSEA. The CDR3 consists of 12 residues. DNA of the CDR3: TGCAGCGTTGACAGGGGAGAAGAGACCCAGTACTTC. It encodes CSVDRGEETQYF.

The count of this clone is one. The chain joins TRBV6-6 to TRBJ2-2, with 7 bases lining up with TRBD2. Germline CDR1 reads MNHNY; CDR2 reads SVGAGI (reference sequence). The length of the CDR3 is 15 residues. V lost 4 bases, J lost 1 base, and 3 bases stayed unmatched. The DNA of the CDR3 is TGTGCCAGCAGTTTCGGCGGGGGGAACACCGGGGAGCTGTTTTTT. Translated: CASSFGGGNTGELFF.

This chain joins TRBV4-3 and TRBJ2-7; a possible D gene is TRBD1 (6 bases). CDR3 length: 14 residues. With 4 bases removed from V and 3 bases from J, the gap between germline ends came to 13 bases. Germline-derived CDR1 and CDR2 are LGHNA and YSLEER. The CDR3 here is CASSRDQDSYEQYF. CDR3 bases: TGCGCCAGCAGCCGAGATCAGGACAGCTACGAGCAGTACTTC.

V is TRBV11-2 and J is TRBJ1-2, with TRBD1 matching 10 bases. Losses at the gene ends were 8 bases for V and 6 bases for J; bases not matched to a gene: 12. This CDR3 is built from 15 residues. Germline V gene lookup returns CDR1 SGHAT and CDR2 FQNNGV. CDR3 residues: CASGRTGGISDGYTF. The CDR3 DNA reads as TGTGCCAGCGGGCGGACAGGGGGAATCAGCGATGGCTACACCTTC.

V is TRBV7-2 and J is TRBJ2-2, with a possible D match to TRBD2 (6 bases). Trimming removed 4 bases from V and 0 bases from J, with 21 bases in between. CDR1 and CDR2 (germline): SGHTA, FQGNSA. The CDR3 extends over 19 amino acids. CDR3 protein: CASSSPGRERIPNTGELFF. The CDR3, as DNA: TGTGCCAGCAGCTCCCCCGGGCGGGAACGAATCCCGAACACCGGGGAGCTGTTTTTT. Together with reference TRBV7-2 and TRBJ2-2, the CDR3 gives the full variable domain: GAGVSQSPSNKVTEKGKDVELRCDPISGHTALYWYRQSLGQGLEFLIYFQGNSAPDKSGLPSDRFSAERTGGSVSTLTIQRTQQEDSAVYLCASSSPGRERIPNTGELFFGEGSRLTVL.

This chain joins TRBV5-6 and TRBJ1-1, with D possibly TRBD1 on 5 matching bases. V shed 0 bases and J shed 5 bases, with 14 bases lying between them. The V gene's germline CDR1 is SGHDT and CDR2 YYEEEE. CDR3 length: 15 amino acids. The CDR3 spells CASSLVTGPPTEAFF. Here the CDR3 DNA reads TGTGCCAGCAGCTTGGTTACAGGCCCACCGACTGAAGCTTTCTTT.

The chain joins TRBV29-1 to TRBJ2-5, with TRBD2 matching 10 bases. Germline-derived CDR1 and CDR2 are SQVTM and ANQGSEA. CDR3 length: 15 amino acids. V was clipped by 4 bases and J by 1 base; unmatched bases: 6. Written as DNA, the CDR3 is TGCAGCGTTGTCCCTAGCGGGGGCCTCCAAGAGACCCAGTACTTC. Protein sequence: CSVVPSGGLQETQYF. Looking up the rest from reference TRBV29-1 and TRBJ2-5 gives the full variable domain: SAVISQKPSRDICQRGTSLTIQCQVDSQVTMMFWYRQQPGQSLTLIATANQGSEATYESGFVIDKFPISRPNLTFSTLTVSNMSPEDSSIYLCSVVPSGGLQETQYFGPGTRLLVL.

The V and J genes are TRBV5-1 and TRBJ2-3; TRBD2 agrees at 9 bases. Per the germline V gene, CDR1 is SGHRS and CDR2 is YFSETQ. V shed 0 bases, J shed 5 bases, and the junction held 4 bases outside the gene matches. The CDR3 extends over 15 amino acids. CDR3 in amino acids: CASSLGLADGDTQYF. CDR3 in DNA: TGCGCCAGCAGCTTGGGACTAGCGGATGGAGATACGCAGTATTTT. Supplemented by reference TRBV5-1 and TRBJ2-3, the full variable domain reads KAGVTQTPRYLIKTRGQQVTLSCSPISGHRSVSWYQQTPGQGLQFLFEYFSETQRNKGNFPGRFSGRQFSNSRSEMNVSTLELGDSALYLCASSLGLADGDTQYFGPGTRLTVL.

The chain carries TRBV18 and TRBJ1-1; 9 positions match TRBD1. The CDR3 has 15 amino acids. The V gene's germline CDR1 is KGHSH and CDR2 LQKENI. The V segment lost 3 bases and the J segment 1 base; nucleotides outside the gene matches: 3. The CDR3 DNA sequence: TGTGCCAGCTCACCGGGACAGGGTACGAACACTGAAGCTTTCTTT. This translates into CASSPGQGTNTEAFF.

V and J are TRBV7-9 and TRBJ2-5; D is possibly TRBD2 (5 bases). Germline CDR1 SEHNR, CDR2 FQNEAQ (reference sequence). V was pared by 1 base and J by 1 base, with 10 bases between. The CDR3 is 15 residues long. The CDR3 sequence is CASSLGVDFQETQYF. The CDR3 DNA follows: TGTGCCAGCAGCTTAGGAGTGGACTTCCAAGAGACCCAGTACTTC.

CDR3 in DNA: TGTGCCAGCAATGGACTAGCGGGAGCTGGTGAGCAGTTCTTC. This translates into CASNGLAGAGEQFF. The rearrangement uses TRBV6-5 and TRBJ2-1; 13 bases are shared with TRBD2. CDR1 is MNHEY, CDR2 SVGAGI, per germline. Trimming cost V 7 bases and J 9 bases; bases outside gene matches: 6. The CDR3 loop spans 14 amino acids.

V is TRBV7-2 and J is TRBJ2-3, with 13 bases lining up with TRBD2. Germline V gene data show CDR1 as SGHTA and CDR2 as FQGNSA. The CDR3 extends over 17 amino acids. Trimming at V came to 5 bases and at J to 6 bases, leaving 11 bases not matched to a gene. CDR3 protein: CASSPFGLAGEGDTQYF. The CDR3 nucleotides read TGTGCCAGCAGCCCCTTCGGACTAGCGGGAGAAGGGGATACGCAGTATTTT. The full variable domain, completed using reference TRBV7-2 and TRBJ2-3, is GAGVSQSPSNKVTEKGKDVELRCDPISGHTALYWYRQSLGQGLEFLIYFQGNSAPDKSGLPSDRFSAERTGGSVSTLTIQRTQQEDSAVYLCASSPFGLAGEGDTQYFGPGTRLTVL.